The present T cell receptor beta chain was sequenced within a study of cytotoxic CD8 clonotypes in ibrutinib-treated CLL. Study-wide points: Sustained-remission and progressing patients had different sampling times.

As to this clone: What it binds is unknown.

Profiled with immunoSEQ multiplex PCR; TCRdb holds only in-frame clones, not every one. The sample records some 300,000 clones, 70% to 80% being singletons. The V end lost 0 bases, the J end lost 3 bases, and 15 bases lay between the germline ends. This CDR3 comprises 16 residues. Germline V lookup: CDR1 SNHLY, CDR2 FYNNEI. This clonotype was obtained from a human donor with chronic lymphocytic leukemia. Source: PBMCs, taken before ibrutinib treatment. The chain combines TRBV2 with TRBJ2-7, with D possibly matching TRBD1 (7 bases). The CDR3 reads CASSEAGGQLYYEQYF. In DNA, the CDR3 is TGTGCCAGCAGTGAAGCCGGGGGACAGCTATACTACGAGCAGTACTTC.